This TCR beta chain came from a study of CD8 T cells in Susac syndrome. On the study more broadly: Active disease was present in six of the sequenced Susac syndrome patients, and remission in eight. The study, taken as a whole, reports: Individuals included in the TCR sequencing and HLA analysis were acknowledged by the study to be relatively few in number. The authors found approximately 15 Susac-specific public clones in total CD8+ repertoires and four to six in CD8+ TEMRA repertoires.

Concerning this clonotype: As yet, its antigen is unknown.

Per germline, CDR1 SGHRS and CDR2 YFSETQ. Trimming removed 4 bases at V and 3 bases at J, with 10 bases between. The CDR3 covers 14 residues. Random hexamers were used to reverse transcribe roughly 0.45 to 1 ug of RNA. An immunoSEQ multiplex PCR generated amplified TCR beta CDR3 products spanning 54 Vbeta and 13 Jbeta. TCRdb reprocessed the immunoSEQ multiplex PCR reads via MiXCR and lists one record per CDR3 protein. The repertoire consists of about 120,000 distinct CDR3 sequences, with about 93% occurring once and the leading ten covering approximately 0.2%. This TCR was recovered from a human donor with Susac syndrome. Sample: CD8+ T cells from PBMCs. The chain combines TRBV5-1 with TRBJ2-2; D call uncertain. CDR3: CASSPGQYTGELFF. CDR3 nucleotides: TGCGCCAGCAGCCCGGGCCAGTACACCGGGGAGCTGTTTTTT. Full variable domain (remainder filled in from reference TRBV5-1 and TRBJ2-2): KAGVTQTPRYLIKTRGQQVTLSCSPISGHRSVSWYQQTPGQGLQFLFEYFSETQRNKGNFPGRFSGRQFSNSRSEMNVSTLELGDSALYLCASSPGQYTGELFFGEGSRLTVL.